This TCR beta chain derives from a study of OX40 agonist ivuxolimab in advanced cancers. The wider study: Ivuxolimab doses were 0.01, 0.1, 0.3, 1.5, 3 or 10 mg/kg every 2 weeks.

Repertoires were generated with immunoSEQ multiplex PCR, while TCRdb's copy carries only in-frame clones and drops some. The table has roughly 80,000 clones, 90% seen once. The CDR3 sequence is 16 residues long. V lost 6 bases, J lost 1 base, and 7 bases stayed unmatched. Germline V gives CDR1 MDHEN, CDR2 SYDVKM. This sequence joins TRBV28 and TRBJ2-3; 10 bases line up with TRBD2. This specimen consisted of CD4+ or CD8+ T cells sorted from blood, obtained in a trial of the OX40 agonist ivuxolimab. This TCR was sampled from an adult with an advanced solid tumor such as melanoma, head and neck, liver or kidney cancer. In DNA, the CDR3 is TGTGCCAGCAGAGACCATAGCGGGAGGCGCACAGATACGCAGTATTTT. This encodes CASRDHSGRRTDTQYF.